This TCR beta chain was recovered during a study of T cell repertoires in cytomegalovirus infection. About the study: Signatures in public TCR beta sequences pointed to both CMV infection and matching HLA type.

Worth noting for this clonotype: No antigen is known for it.

MiXCR, applied by TCRdb to the reads, yields one record per CDR3 protein. The repertoire holds around 750,000 distinct CDR3 sequences, about 31% seen once, with around 12% in the top ten. The study, taken as a whole, reports: Across the ex vivo response, the dominant clonotypes were HLA-C-restricted CMV-specific TCR beta clonotypes.

V lost 0 bases and J 8 bases, leaving 22 bases between the germline ends. The CDR3 extends over 17 amino acids. The germline CDR1 and CDR2 sequences are MNHEY and SVGAGI. The specimen comprised cultured CD8+ T cells from PBMCs, sampled from culture after CMV antigen stimulation. The receptor was isolated from a human donor in good health (CMV status not recorded). Some clones in this sample may be carry-over from other donors' samples. The rearrangement joins TRBV6-5 to TRBJ1-1; no definite D call. CDR3 protein: CASSYSWLEEGPVEAFF. CDR3 sequence (DNA): TGTGCCAGCAGTTACTCCTGGCTGGAGGAAGGTCCCGTCGAAGCTTTCTTT.